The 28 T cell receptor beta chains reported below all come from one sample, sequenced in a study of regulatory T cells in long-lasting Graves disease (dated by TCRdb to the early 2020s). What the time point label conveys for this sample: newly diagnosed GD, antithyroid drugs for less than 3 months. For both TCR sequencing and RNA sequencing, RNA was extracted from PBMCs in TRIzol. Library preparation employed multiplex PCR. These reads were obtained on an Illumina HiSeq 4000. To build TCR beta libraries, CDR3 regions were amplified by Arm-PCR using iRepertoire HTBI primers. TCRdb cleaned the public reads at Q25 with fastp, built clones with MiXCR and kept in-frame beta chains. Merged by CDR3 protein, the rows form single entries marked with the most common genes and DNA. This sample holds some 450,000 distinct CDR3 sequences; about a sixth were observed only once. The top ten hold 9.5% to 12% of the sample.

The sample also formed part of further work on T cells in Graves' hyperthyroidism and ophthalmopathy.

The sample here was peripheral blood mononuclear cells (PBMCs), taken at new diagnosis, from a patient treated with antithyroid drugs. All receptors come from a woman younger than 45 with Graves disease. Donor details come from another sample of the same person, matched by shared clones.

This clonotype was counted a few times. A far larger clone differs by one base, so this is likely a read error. CDR3 DNA: TGTGCCAGCAGTTCCCGGACATGGACAACTAATGAAAAACTGTTTTTT. It codes for CASSSRTWTTNEKLFF. J is TRBJ1-4 and V is TRBV27; D is possibly TRBD1 (5 bases). The CDR3 length is 16 residues. Trimming took 4 bases from V and 0 from J, leaving 12 bases between them. Germline V gene sequence: CDR1 MNHEY, CDR2 SMNVEV (reference sequence).

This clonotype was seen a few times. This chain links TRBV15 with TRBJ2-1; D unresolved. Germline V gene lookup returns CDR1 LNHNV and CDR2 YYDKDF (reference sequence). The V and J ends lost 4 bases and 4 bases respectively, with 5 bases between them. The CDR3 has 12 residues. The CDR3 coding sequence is TGTGCCACCAGCAACGGGTACAATGAGCAGTTCTTC. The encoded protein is CATSNGYNEQFF.

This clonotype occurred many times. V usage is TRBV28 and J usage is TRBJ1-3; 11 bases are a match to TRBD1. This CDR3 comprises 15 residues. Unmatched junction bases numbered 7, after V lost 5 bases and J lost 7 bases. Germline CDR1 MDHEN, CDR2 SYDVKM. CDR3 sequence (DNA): TGTGCCAGCAGTCCACTGGGACAGGGGGTTAACACCATATATTTT. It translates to CASSPLGQGVNTIYF. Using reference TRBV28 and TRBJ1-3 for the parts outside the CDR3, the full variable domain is DVKVTQSSRYLVKRTGEKVFLECVQDMDHENMFWYRQDPGLGLRLIYFSYDVKMKEKGDIPEGYSVSREKKERFSLILESASTNQTSMYLCASSPLGQGVNTIYFGEGSWLTVV.

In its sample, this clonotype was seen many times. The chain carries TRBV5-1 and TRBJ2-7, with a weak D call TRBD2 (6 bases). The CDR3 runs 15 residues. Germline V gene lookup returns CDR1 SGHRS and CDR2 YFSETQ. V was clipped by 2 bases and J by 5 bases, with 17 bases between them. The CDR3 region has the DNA TGCGCCAGCAGCTTCCGGGGGATGGCCGGCCACGAGCAGTACTTC. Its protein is CASSFRGMAGHEQYF.

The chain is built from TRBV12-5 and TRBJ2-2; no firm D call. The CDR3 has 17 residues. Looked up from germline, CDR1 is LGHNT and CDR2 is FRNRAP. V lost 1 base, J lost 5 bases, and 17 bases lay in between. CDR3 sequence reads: CASGLAPLTGRTGELFF. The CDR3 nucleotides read TGTGCTAGTGGTTTGGCCCCTTTGACTGGAAGGACCGGGGAGCTGTTTTTT.

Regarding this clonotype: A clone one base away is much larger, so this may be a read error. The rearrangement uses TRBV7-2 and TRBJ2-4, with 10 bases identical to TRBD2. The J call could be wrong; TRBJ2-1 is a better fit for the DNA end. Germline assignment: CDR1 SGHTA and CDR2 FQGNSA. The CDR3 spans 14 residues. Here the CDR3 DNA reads TGTGCCAGCAGCTTGGGACTAGCGAGGGAGACCCAGTTCTTC. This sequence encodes CASSLGLARETQFF.

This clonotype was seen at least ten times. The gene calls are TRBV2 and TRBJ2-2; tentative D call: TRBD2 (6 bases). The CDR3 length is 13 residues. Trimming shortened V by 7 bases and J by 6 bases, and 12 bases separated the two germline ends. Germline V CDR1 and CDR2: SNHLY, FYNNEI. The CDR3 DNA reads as TGTGCCAGCAACCGGGAGTCTTCCGGGGAGCTGTTTTTT. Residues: CASNRESSGELFF.

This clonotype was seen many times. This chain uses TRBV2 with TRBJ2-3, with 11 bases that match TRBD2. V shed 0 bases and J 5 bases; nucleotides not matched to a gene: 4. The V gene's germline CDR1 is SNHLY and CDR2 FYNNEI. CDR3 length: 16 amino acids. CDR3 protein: CASSEALGLAGDTQYF. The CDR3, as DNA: TGTGCCAGCAGTGAAGCCCTAGGACTAGCGGGAGATACGCAGTATTTT.

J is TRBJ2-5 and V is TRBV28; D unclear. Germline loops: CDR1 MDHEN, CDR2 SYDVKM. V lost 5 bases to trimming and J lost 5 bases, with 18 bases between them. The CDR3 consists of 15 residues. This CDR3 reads CASSTRPPLGETQYF. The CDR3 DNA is TGTGCCAGCAGTACCCGACCCCCGTTGGGGGAGACCCAGTACTTC.

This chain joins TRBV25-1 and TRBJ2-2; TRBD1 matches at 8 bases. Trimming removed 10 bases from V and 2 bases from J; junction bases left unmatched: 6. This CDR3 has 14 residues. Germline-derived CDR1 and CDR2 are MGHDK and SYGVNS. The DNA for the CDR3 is TGTGCCACGCGGACAGGGTACAACACCGGGGAGCTGTTTTTT. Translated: CATRTGYNTGELFF. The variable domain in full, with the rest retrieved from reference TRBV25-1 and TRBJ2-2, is EADIYQTPRYLVIGTGKKITLECSQTMGHDKMYWYQQDPGMELHLIHYSYGVNSTEKGDLSSESTVSRIRTEHFPLTLESARPSHTSQYLCATRTGYNTGELFFGEGSRLTVL.

The CDR3 loop reads CATLSQLAGSYEQYF. DNA of the CDR3: TGTGCCACCCTGAGCCAACTAGCGGGAAGCTACGAGCAGTACTTC. This sequence joins TRBV28 and TRBJ2-7; TRBD2 agrees at 10 bases. With V trimmed by 10 bases and J by 3 bases, 12 bases remained unmatched. CDR1 and CDR2 from the germline V gene are MDHEN and SYDVKM. The CDR3 has 15 residues.

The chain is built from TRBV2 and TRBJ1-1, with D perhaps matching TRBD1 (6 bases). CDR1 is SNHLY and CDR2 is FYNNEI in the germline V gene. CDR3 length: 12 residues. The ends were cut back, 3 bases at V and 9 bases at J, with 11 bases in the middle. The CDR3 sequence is CASSERTAKAFF. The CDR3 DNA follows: TGTGCCAGCAGTGAGCGGACAGCTAAAGCTTTCTTT.

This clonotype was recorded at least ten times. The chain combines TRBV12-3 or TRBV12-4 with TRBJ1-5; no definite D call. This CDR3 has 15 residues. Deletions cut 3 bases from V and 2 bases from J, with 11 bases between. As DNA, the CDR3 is TGTGCCAGCAGTTTGAGCCTTACGGGCAATCAGCCCCAGCATTTT. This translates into CASSLSLTGNQPQHF.

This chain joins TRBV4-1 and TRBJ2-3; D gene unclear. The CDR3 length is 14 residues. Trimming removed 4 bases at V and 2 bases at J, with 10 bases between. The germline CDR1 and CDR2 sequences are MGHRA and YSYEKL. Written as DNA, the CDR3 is TGCGCCAGCAGCCTAGCAACGGTCACAGATACGCAGTATTTT. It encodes CASSLATVTDTQYF.

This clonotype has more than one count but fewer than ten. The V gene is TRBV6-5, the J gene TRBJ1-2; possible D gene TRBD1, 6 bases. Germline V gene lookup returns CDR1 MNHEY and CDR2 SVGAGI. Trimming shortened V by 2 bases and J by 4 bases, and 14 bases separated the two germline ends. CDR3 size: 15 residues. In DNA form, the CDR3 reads TGTGCCAGCAGTTACCTTGAACAGGGCCGCTATGGCTACACCTTC. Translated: CASSYLEQGRYGYTF.

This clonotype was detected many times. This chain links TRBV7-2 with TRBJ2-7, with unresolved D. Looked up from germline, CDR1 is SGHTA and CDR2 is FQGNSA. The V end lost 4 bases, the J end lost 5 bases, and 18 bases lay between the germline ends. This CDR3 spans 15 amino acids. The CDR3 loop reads CASSSGPRRWDEQYF. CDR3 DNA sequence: TGTGCCAGCAGCTCAGGACCCAGAAGGTGGGACGAGCAGTACTTC.

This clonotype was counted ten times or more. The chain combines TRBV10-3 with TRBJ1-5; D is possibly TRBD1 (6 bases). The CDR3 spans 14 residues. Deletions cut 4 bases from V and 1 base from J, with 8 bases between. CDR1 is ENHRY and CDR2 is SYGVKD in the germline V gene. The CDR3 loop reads CAISGTESNQPQHF. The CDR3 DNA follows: TGTGCCATCAGTGGGACAGAGAGCAATCAGCCCCAGCATTTT.

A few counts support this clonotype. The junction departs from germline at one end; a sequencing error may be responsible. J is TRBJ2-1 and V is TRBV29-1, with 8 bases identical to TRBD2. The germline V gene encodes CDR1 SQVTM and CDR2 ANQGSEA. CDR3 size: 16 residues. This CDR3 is CSIHGTSSVTHNGQFF. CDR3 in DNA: TGCAGCATCCATGGGACTAGTTCCGTCACACACAATGGGCAGTTCTTC.

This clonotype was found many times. The DNA for the CDR3 is TGTGCCAGCAGCGCAGGACTAGTATTCACAGATACGCAGTATTTT. Amino acid sequence: CASSAGLVFTDTQYF. V and J are TRBV7-3 and TRBJ2-3, with 7 bases lining up with TRBD2. This CDR3 has 15 residues. The V gene end was trimmed by 5 bases and the J gene end by 2 bases; junction bases not matched to a gene: 7. CDR1 SGHTA and CDR2 FQGTGA come from the germline V gene.

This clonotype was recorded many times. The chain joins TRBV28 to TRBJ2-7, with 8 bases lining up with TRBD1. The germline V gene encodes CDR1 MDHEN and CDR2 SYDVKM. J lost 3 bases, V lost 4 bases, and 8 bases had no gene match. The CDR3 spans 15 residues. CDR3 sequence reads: CASSSTGQGDYEQYF. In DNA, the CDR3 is TGTGCCAGCAGTTCCACCGGACAGGGAGACTACGAGCAGTACTTC.

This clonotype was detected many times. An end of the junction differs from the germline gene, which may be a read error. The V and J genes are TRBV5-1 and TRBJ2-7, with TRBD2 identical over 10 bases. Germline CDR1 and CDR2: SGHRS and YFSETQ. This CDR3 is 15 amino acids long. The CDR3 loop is CASSLGASGSYEQYF. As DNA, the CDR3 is TGTGCCAGCAGCTTAGGGGCTAGCGGGAGCTACGAGCAGTACTTC.

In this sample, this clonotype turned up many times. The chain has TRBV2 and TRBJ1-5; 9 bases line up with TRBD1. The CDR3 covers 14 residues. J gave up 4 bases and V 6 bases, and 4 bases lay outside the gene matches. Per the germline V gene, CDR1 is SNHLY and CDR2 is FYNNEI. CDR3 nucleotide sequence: TGTGCCAGCAGAGACAGGGGGGGAAATCAGCCCCAGCATTTT. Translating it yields CASRDRGGNQPQHF.

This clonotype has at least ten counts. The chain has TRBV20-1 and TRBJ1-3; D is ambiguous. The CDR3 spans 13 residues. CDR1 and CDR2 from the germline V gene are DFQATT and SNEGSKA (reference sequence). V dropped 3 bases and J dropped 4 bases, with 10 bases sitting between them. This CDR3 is CSASRRQGNTIYF. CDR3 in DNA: TGCAGTGCTAGTCGCCGCCAGGGAAACACCATATATTTT.

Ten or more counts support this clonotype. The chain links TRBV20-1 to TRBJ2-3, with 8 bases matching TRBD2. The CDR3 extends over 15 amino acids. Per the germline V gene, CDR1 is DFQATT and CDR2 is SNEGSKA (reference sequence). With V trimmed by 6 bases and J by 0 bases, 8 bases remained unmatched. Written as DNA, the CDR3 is TGCAGTGCGCCACGGGGGGGCTCTAGCACAGATACGCAGTATTTT. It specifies CSAPRGGSSTDTQYF.

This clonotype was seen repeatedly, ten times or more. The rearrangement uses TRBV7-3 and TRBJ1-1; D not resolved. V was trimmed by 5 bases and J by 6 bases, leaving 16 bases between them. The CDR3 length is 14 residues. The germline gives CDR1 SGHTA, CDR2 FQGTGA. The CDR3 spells CASSDGGSDPEAFF. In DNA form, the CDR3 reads TGTGCCAGCAGCGACGGAGGGTCAGACCCTGAAGCTTTCTTT.

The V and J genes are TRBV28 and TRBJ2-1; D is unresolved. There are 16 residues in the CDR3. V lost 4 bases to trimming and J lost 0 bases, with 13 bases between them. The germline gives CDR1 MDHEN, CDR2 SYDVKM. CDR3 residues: CASSSLWVSSYNEQFF. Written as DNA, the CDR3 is TGTGCCAGCAGTTCGCTATGGGTTTCCTCCTACAATGAGCAGTTCTTC.

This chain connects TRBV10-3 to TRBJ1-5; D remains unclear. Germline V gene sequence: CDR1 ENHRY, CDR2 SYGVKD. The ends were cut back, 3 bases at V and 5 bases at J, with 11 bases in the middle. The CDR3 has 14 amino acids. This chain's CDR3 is CAISDSSKDQPQHF. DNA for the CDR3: TGTGCCATCAGTGACAGCTCAAAAGATCAGCCCCAGCATTTT.

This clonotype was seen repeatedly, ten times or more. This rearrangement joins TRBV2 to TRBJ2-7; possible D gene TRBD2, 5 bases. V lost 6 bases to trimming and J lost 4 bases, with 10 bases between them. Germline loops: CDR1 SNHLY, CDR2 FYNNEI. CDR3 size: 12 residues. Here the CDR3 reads CASRADVYEQYF. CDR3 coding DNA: TGTGCCAGCAGAGCGGACGTATACGAGCAGTACTTC.